These T cell receptor beta chains were read from a single sample in a study of blood T cells in healthy people across ages. TCRdb ran MiXCR on the 5' RACE reads and lists one entry per CDR3 protein. In the table there are hundreds of thousands of distinct CDR3 sequences, approximately 40% of which are singletons. Input material: blood. The receptors were sampled from a man at least 80 years old in good health. Both conserved end residues are part of each CDR3. A D gene is named only where the DNA matches it firmly. Not all rows give a size; the values are once, few, many and, for expanded clones, a class.

clone_size j_call d_call v_call cdr3_nt cdr3_aa
few TRBJ2-7 NA TRBV7-2 TGTGCCAGCATCCCCTCCCTTCCTCCTAGCCCGGGGGAGCAGTACTTC CASIPSLPPSPGEQYF
NA TRBJ1-2 NA TRBV12-3/TRBV12-4 TGTGCCAGCAGTGCCCCCCCTAATTATGGCTACACCTTC CASSAPPNYGYTF
NA TRBJ1-1 NA TRBV3-1 TGTGCCAGCAGCCCCACGGTGGGGGGTATCACTGAAGCTTTCTTT CASSPTVGGITEAFF
NA TRBJ2-7 NA TRBV11-2 TGTGCCAGCAGCTTAGATCGTCGGGGTAAGAGCTCCTACGAGCAGTACTTC CASSLDRRGKSSYEQYF
NA TRBJ1-3 TRBD1 TRBV30 TGTGCCTGGACCGGGACAGCCTCTGGAAACACCATATATTTT CAWTGTASGNTIYF
NA TRBJ1-2 NA TRBV4-2 TGTGCCAGCAGCCAAGAACGGGACTATGGCTACACCTTC CASSQERDYGYTF
few TRBJ2-7 NA TRBV20-1 TGCAGTGCTAGAGATCCTAGGGACATCGCCTACGAGCAGTACTTC CSARDPRDIAYEQYF
few TRBJ2-5 NA TRBV7-2 TGTGCCAGCAGCTTAGTCAGGATGCGCCAAGAGACCCAGTACTTC CASSLVRMRQETQYF
NA TRBJ1-4 NA TRBV12-3/TRBV12-4 TGTGCCAGCACCTTCACCGGGAATTCTAATGAAAAACTGTTTTTT CASTFTGNSNEKLFF
NA TRBJ2-3 TRBD1 TRBV6-1 TGTGCCAGCAGTGAACAGGGGGTGCGCACAGATACGCAGTATTTT CASSEQGVRTDTQYF
NA TRBJ2-2 NA TRBV7-2 TGTGCCAGCAGCCCCCGCCGAGGGGGGTCCGGGGAGCTGTTTTTT CASSPRRGGSGELFF
few TRBJ2-1 TRBD2 TRBV6-4 TGTGCCAGCAGTGAGAGAGCGGGGGCAAGCTCCTACAATGAGCAGTTCTTC CASSERAGASSYNEQFF
once TRBJ1-5 TRBD1 TRBV7-9 TGTGCCAGCAGCGGGGACAGGGGGCGAAATCAGCCCCAGCATTTT CASSGDRGRNQPQHF
NA TRBJ2-5 TRBD2 TRBV20-1 TGCAGTGCTAGAGATTTTCAGACACGGACTAGCGGGGTGGTTCAAGAGACCCAGTACTTC CSARDFQTRTSGVVQETQYF
few TRBJ2-4 TRBD1 TRBV20-1 TGCAGTGCTAGACCCACCGACAGGGAAATAAACATTCAGTACTTC CSARPTDREINIQYF
NA TRBJ2-3 NA TRBV9 TGTGCCAGCAGGGCCCCCCGAGGCGGGGTTACAGATACGCAGTATTTT CASRAPRGGVTDTQYF